The clone carrying this TCR beta chain came up many times. The time point denotes: newly diagnosed GD, antithyroid drugs for less than 3 months. There was RNA extracted from PBMCs, and the TCR library was made from it. This sample was taken from a study of regulatory T cells in long-lasting Graves disease. CDR3 regions were amplified by Arm-PCR using iRepertoire HTBI primers to build TCR beta libraries. MiXCR was run by TCRdb on the multiplex PCR reads, yielding one entry per CDR3 protein. Here the sample spans about 540,000 distinct CDR3 sequences, approximately 13% being singletons. The CDR3 has 16 amino acids. With 2 bases clipped from V and 1 base from J, the junction kept 5 bases outside the gene matches. Germline assignment: CDR1 MNHNS and CDR2 SASEGT. The same data also contributed to another study, on T cells in Graves' hyperthyroidism and ophthalmopathy. As that report states: Blood also carried most thyroid clonotypes expanded above 0.001.

This TCR was recovered from a man in his thirties or forties with Graves disease. Sequences were derived from peripheral blood mononuclear cells (PBMCs), sampled at new diagnosis, from a patient treated with antithyroid drugs. The chain combines TRBV6-1 with TRBJ2-1; TRBD2 matches 7 bases. The DNA of the CDR3 is TGTGCCAGCAGTGAAACGTGGCGGGGGTCCTACAATGAGCAGTTCTTC. Its translation is CASSETWRGSYNEQFF.